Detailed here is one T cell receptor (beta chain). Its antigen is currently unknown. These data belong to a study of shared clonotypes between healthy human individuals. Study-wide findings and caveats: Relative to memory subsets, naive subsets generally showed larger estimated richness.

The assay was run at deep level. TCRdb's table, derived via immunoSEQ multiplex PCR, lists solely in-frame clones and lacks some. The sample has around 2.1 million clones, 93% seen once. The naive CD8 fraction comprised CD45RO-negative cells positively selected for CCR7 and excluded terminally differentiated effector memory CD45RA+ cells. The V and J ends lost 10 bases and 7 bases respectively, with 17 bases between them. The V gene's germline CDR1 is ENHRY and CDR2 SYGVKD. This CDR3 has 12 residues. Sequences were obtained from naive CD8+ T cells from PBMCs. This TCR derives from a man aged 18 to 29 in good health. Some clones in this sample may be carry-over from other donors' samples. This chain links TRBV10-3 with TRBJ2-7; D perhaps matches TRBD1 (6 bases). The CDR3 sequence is CATSGTRLEQYF. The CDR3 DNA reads TGTGCCACTTCCGGGACACGGTTAGAGCAGTACTTC.